The present T cell receptor (beta chain) was sequenced within a study of cytomegalovirus exposure and HLA in healthy donors. PCR involved 60 Vbeta and 13 Jbeta primers. Here immunoSEQ multiplex PCR was the method, and the copy in TCRdb shows in-frame clones only, minus some. The sample consists of under 200,000 clones, 84% of them appearing once. V lost 2 bases, J lost 2 bases, and 13 bases lay in between. Germline CDR1 MNHNS, CDR2 SASEGT. This CDR3 has 15 residues. V and J are TRBV6-1 and TRBJ2-7; D is uncertain. The source of this sequence is a boy between 2 and 10 years old in good health and CMV-seronegative. The sequenced sample was PBMCs. The CDR3 protein is CASSEQVGWAYEQYF. In nucleotides, the CDR3 is TGTGCCAGCAGTGAACAGGTTGGTTGGGCCTACGAGCAGTACTTC.